This T cell receptor beta chain was captured by sequencing in a study of blood T cell repertoires in COVID-19. How the authors handled the data: The authors estimated nucleated cell counts from reference gene primer amplification. Measured with immunoSEQ multiplex PCR; TCRdb has only the in-frame clones, and not every one. V, J and clone size are those of that table, while D and trimming were read from the DNA. The repertoire holds 85,000 to 120,000 clones, with 84% as singletons. V was shortened by 1 base and J by 8 bases, with 12 bases between the two germline ends. Per the germline V gene, CDR1 is LNHNV and CDR2 is YYDKDF (reference sequence). CDR3 length equals 15 residues.

The sequenced sample was peripheral blood. The receptor was derived from a human donor in a cohort sampled during active COVID-19. The chain links TRBV15 to TRBJ1-6; D is perhaps TRBD1 (6 bases). The CDR3 loop is CATSRGTGGDSPLHF. CDR3 in DNA: TGTGCCACCAGCAGAGGGACGGGGGGCGATTCACCCCTCCACTTT.